Each of the 8 T cell receptor beta chains below was sequenced from the same sample in a study of T-cell memory formation after mild COVID-19. TCRdb recomputed calls from the 5' RACE reads with MiXCR, one row per CDR3 protein. Among approximately 54,000 distinct CDR3 sequences, around 12% were seen once, and the ten largest hold roughly a quarter. The sequenced material came from PBMCs or a T cell subset sorted from them (not recorded which). The receptors were sampled from a man between 18 and 29 years old who had mild COVID-19 (a few samples of this study predate the infection). Cell type and time point are not known.

This clonotype was found many times. CDR3 coding DNA: TGTGCCAGCACGATGGGAGGGACACCTTACGAGCAGTACGTC. This codes for CASTMGGTPYEQYV. The genes are TRBV28 and TRBJ2-7, with D maybe TRBD2 (7 bases). This CDR3 spans 14 amino acids. Deletions cut 7 bases from V and 4 bases from J, with 17 bases between. Germline CDR1 reads MDHEN; CDR2 reads SYDVKM.

This clonotype has at least ten counts. V is TRBV18 and J is TRBJ2-2; 8 nucleotides match TRBD1. Germline CDR1 KGHSH, CDR2 LQKENI. With V trimmed by 0 bases and J by 7 bases, 7 bases remained unmatched. The CDR3 loop spans 16 amino acids. CDR3 coding DNA: TGTGCCAGCTCACCACCGGACAGGGCATTAATCGGGGAGCTGTTTTTT. This gives the protein CASSPPDRALIGELFF.

This clonotype was seen a handful of times. J is TRBJ2-2 and V is TRBV7-9, with 10 nucleotides matching TRBD1. V gave up 5 bases and J gave up 5 bases; unmatched junction bases: 8. CDR3 length: 16 amino acids. In germline, CDR1 is SEHNR, CDR2 FQNEAQ (reference sequence). The CDR3 protein is CASSHTRDRGTGELFF. In nucleotides, the CDR3 is TGTGCCAGCAGCCACACCCGGGACAGGGGAACCGGGGAGCTGTTTTTT.

The chain's CDR3 is CASKLSGTLNTEAFF. CDR3 nucleotide sequence: TGTGCCAGCAAGTTAAGCGGGACCTTGAACACTGAAGCTTTCTTT. The gene calls are TRBV19 and TRBJ1-1, with TRBD1 as a possible D gene (5 bases). The germline CDR1 and CDR2 sequences are LNHDA and SQIVND (reference sequence). The CDR3 runs to 15 residues. V lost 9 bases to trimming and J lost 0 bases, with 17 bases between them. The complete variable domain, with remaining parts taken from reference TRBV19 and TRBJ1-1, reads DGGITQSPKYLFRKEGQNVTLSCEQNLNHDAMYWYRQDPGQGLRLIYYSQIVNDFQKGDIAEGYSVSREKKESFPLTVTSAQKNPTAFYLCASKLSGTLNTEAFFGQGTRLTVV.

This clonotype was recorded a few times. The J gene is TRBJ2-1, the V gene TRBV5-1; TRBD1 agrees at 9 bases. The CDR3 extends over 13 amino acids. Germline values: CDR1 SGHRS, CDR2 YFSETQ. The J segment lost 4 bases and the V segment lost 5 bases, leaving 1 base of the junction unmatched. The CDR3 spells CASRGQGYNEQFF. CDR3 sequence (DNA): TGCGCCAGCAGGGGACAGGGATACAATGAGCAGTTCTTC.

The chain has TRBV11-2 and TRBJ2-4; either TRBD1 or TRBD2 may fit D (5 bases each). The germline V and J ends were trimmed by 1 base and 8 bases, with 12 bases remaining between them. Looked up from germline, CDR1 is SGHAT and CDR2 is FQNNGV. The CDR3 runs 14 residues. Here the CDR3 DNA reads TGTGCCAGCAGCTTAGCACAGGAGAGGGACATTCAGTACTTC. Its translation: CASSLAQERDIQYF.

This clonotype was observed a handful of times. V and J are TRBV12-3 or TRBV12-4 and TRBJ2-5; D unresolved. This CDR3 is 12 amino acids long. With 2 bases removed from V and 6 bases from J, the gap between germline ends came to 7 bases. In nucleotides, the CDR3 is TGTGCCAGCAGTTTATTAGCACAGACCCAGTACTTC. It translates to CASSLLAQTQYF.

This clonotype came up a few times. This sequence joins TRBV15 and TRBJ2-1, with D possibly matching TRBD1 (5 bases). The CDR3 extends over 16 amino acids. The V end was cut by 4 bases, the J end by 8 bases, with 21 bases between. CDR1 is LNHNV, CDR2 YYDKDF, per germline (reference sequence). CDR3 coding DNA: TGTGCCACCAGCACCCGGGCGGCAGGGAATCTAGATGAGCAGTTCTTC. Its translation is CATSTRAAGNLDEQFF.